Presented here are 9 T cell receptor beta chains from one specimen sequenced in a study of identical twins. TCRdb used MiXCR to reprocess the 5' RACE reads, holding one entry per CDR3 protein. This sample yields 1.5 million to 2 million distinct CDR3 sequences, of which under 35% are seen a single time; 0.25% to 0.3% belongs to the top ten. Sequencing was done on a sample of cord blood. Source of these receptors: a newborn girl in good health.

The sample holds many counts of this clonotype. The chain employs TRBV29-1 and TRBJ2-6; no firm D call. V shed 6 bases and J shed 4 bases, with 10 bases lying between them. CDR1 SQVTM and CDR2 ANQGSEA come from the germline V gene. This CDR3 has 13 amino acids. The CDR3 DNA is TGCAGCGTCAAGATGGAAGGGGCCAACGTCCTGACTTTC. It specifies CSVKMEGANVLTF. Together with reference TRBV29-1 and TRBJ2-6, the CDR3 gives the full variable domain: SAVISQKPSRDICQRGTSLTIQCQVDSQVTMMFWYRQQPGQSLTLIATANQGSEATYESGFVIDKFPISRPNLTFSTLTVSNMSPEDSSIYLCSVKMEGANVLTFGAGSRLTVL.

This chain uses TRBV10-3 with TRBJ2-1; D gene uncertain. The CDR3 is 12 residues long. The V gene lost 2 bases and the J gene lost 7 bases, with 6 bases spanning the gap. Germline-derived CDR1 and CDR2 are ENHRY and SYGVKD. The CDR3 sequence: CAISEHRNEQFF. The DNA for the CDR3 is TGTGCCATCAGTGAGCATCGTAATGAGCAGTTCTTC.

This clonotype was observed a few times. This chain uses TRBV9 with TRBJ1-2; no reliable D call. CDR1 is SGDLS and CDR2 is YYNGEE in the germline V gene. There are 13 residues in the CDR3. Trimming stripped 6 bases from V and 1 base from J, with 10 bases between. CDR3 in DNA: TGTGCCAGCACCGTGGGCGGTAACTATGGCTACACCTTC. Amino acid sequence: CASTVGGNYGYTF.

The V and J genes are TRBV5-1 and TRBJ2-2; TRBD2 matches 11 bases. The CDR3 length is 18 residues. Germline trimming cut 1 base from V and 2 bases from J; bases unmatched to any gene: 7. CDR1 and CDR2 from the germline V gene are SGHRS and YFSETQ. CDR3 in amino acids: CASSLPQLAGVNTGELFF. The CDR3 DNA reads TGCGCCAGCAGCTTGCCTCAACTAGCGGGGGTCAACACCGGGGAGCTGTTTTTT.

The CDR3 loop is CASSYSVPDYEQYF. The DNA for the CDR3 is TGTGCCAGCAGTTACTCCGTACCGGATTACGAGCAGTACTTC. This chain connects TRBV6-6 to TRBJ2-7; D gene uncertain. The germline CDR1 and CDR2 sequences are MNHNY and SVGAGI (reference sequence). Trimming took 0 bases from V and 4 from J, leaving 10 bases between them. The CDR3 is 14 residues long.

A single count supports this clonotype. A clone one base away is much larger, so this may be a read error. The chain carries TRBV10-3 and TRBJ2-3; D not resolved. V lost 2 bases and J lost 7, with 22 bases in between. Germline V lookup: CDR1 ENHRY, CDR2 SYGVKD. CDR3 length: 17 amino acids. CDR3 region: CAISENGRYLSTHTQYF. The CDR3 coding sequence is TGTGCCATCAGTGAGAATGGCCGCTACCTCTCAACCCATACGCAGTATTTT.

This clonotype turned up a few times. The rearrangement links TRBV20-1 to TRBJ2-3, with 11 nucleotides matching TRBD2. This CDR3 region has 15 residues. Germline lookup yields CDR1 DFQATT and CDR2 SNEGSKA (reference sequence). The trim removed 1 base at V and 8 bases at J, leaving 8 bases unmatched. The CDR3 spells CSARVPGLAESTQYF. The DNA for the CDR3 is TGCAGTGCTAGAGTCCCGGGACTAGCGGAGAGTACGCAGTATTTT.

The rearrangement joins TRBV2 to TRBJ2-7; D not certain. Per the germline V gene, CDR1 is SNHLY and CDR2 is FYNNEI. CDR3 length: 12 amino acids. Deletions cut 7 bases from V and 3 bases from J, with 10 bases between. The CDR3 nucleotides are TGTGCCAGCAAAACTAATGGCTACGAGCAGTACTTC. It yields the protein CASKTNGYEQYF.

In this sample, this clonotype turned up a few times. The chain has TRBV27 and TRBJ2-1; 10 bases match TRBD1. Matching the DNA end better, TRBJ2-7 makes the J call doubtful. Germline V gives CDR1 MNHEY, CDR2 SMNVEV (reference sequence). The CDR3 contains 16 residues. The CDR3 nucleotides read TGTGCCAGCAGTCGCTGGGACAGGGGAGCCTACAATGAGCAGTACTTC. It is translated as CASSRWDRGAYNEQYF.